This T cell receptor (beta chain) stems from a study of T-cell reconstitution after alpha-beta-depleted transplantation in children. Study results and caveats: A year post-transplant, T-cell counts and diversity derived mostly from newly produced T cells.

TCRbeta library construction was performed incorporating unique molecular identifiers. TCRdb re-analysed the PCR reads in MiXCR, keeping a single row per CDR3 protein. The sample has hundreds of thousands of distinct CDR3 sequences, 20% to 30% seen once. About this clonotype: Its antigen is not known.

Source: PBMCs, mostly from graft donor cells, taken 360 days after TCRalphabeta/CD19-depleted stem cell transplant. The source of this sequence is a female patient younger than 10 who had a stem cell transplant for congenital amegakaryocytic thrombocytopenia, so the T cells may come from the graft donor.

This chain's CDR3 is CASSPLERGPPNGGDEQFF. CDR3 coding DNA: TGTGCCAGCAGTCCCCTGGAGCGGGGTCCCCCTAATGGTGGAGATGAGCAGTTCTTC. This chain uses TRBV6-2 or TRBV6-3 with TRBJ2-1, with TRBD2 matching over 7 bases. The CDR3 consists of 19 residues. Losses at the gene ends were 5 bases for V and 8 bases for J; bases not matched to a gene: 24. Per germline, CDR1 MNHEY and CDR2 SVGEGT.